This is a list of T cell receptor beta chains from one sample in a study of identical twins. TCRdb recomputed calls from the 5' RACE reads with MiXCR, one row per CDR3 protein. Of more than 600,000 distinct CDR3 sequences listed, roughly 18% are singletons. This sample was also put to use in a study of T cells expressing NK-cell markers.

Material for sequencing was PBMCs. Receptor source: a young woman in good health. CDR3s include the opening cysteine and the closing phenylalanine or tryptophan. A D gene is named only where the DNA matches it firmly. Not all rows give a size; the values are once, few, many and, for expanded clones, a class.

d_call: TRBD2; v_call: TRBV15; j_call: TRBJ2-5; clone_size: many; cdr3_nt: TGTGCCACCAGCAGAGTCGAGACTAGCGGAGCACAAGAGACCCAGTACTTC; cdr3_aa: CATSRVETSGAQETQYF
d_call: TRBD2; v_call: TRBV7-2; j_call: TRBJ2-5; clone_size: NA; cdr3_nt: TGTGCCAGCAGCCGGGGGGGTTCGGACCAAGAGACCCAGTACTTC; cdr3_aa: CASSRGGSDQETQYF
d_call: TRBD2; v_call: TRBV6-5; j_call: TRBJ2-3; clone_size: NA; cdr3_nt: TGTGCCAGCAGTTACGGGGGGGGTCCGGGAGATACGCAGTATTTT; cdr3_aa: CASSYGGGPGDTQYF
d_call: NA; v_call: TRBV15; j_call: TRBJ2-5; clone_size: NA; cdr3_nt: TGTGCCACCAGCAGAGATGGCATAAGGGAGACCCAGTACTTC; cdr3_aa: CATSRDGIRETQYF
d_call: NA; v_call: TRBV7-8; j_call: TRBJ2-3; clone_size: few; cdr3_nt: TGTGCCAGCAGCTTTGAGCAGGCCACAGATACGCAGTATTTT; cdr3_aa: CASSFEQATDTQYF
d_call: TRBD1; v_call: TRBV11-2; j_call: TRBJ2-7; clone_size: NA; cdr3_nt: TGTGCCAGCAGCTTAGAACAGGGGGCGAACTACGAGCAGTACTTC; cdr3_aa: CASSLEQGANYEQYF
d_call: NA; v_call: TRBV10-1; j_call: TRBJ1-1; clone_size: NA; cdr3_nt: TGCGCCAGCCGTGGACCGGTGAACACTGAAGCTTTCTTT; cdr3_aa: CASRGPVNTEAFF
d_call: TRBD2; v_call: TRBV10-3; j_call: TRBJ2-5; clone_size: NA; cdr3_nt: TGTGCCATCAGTGGATCTAGCGGGAGGCAAGAGACCCAGTACTTC; cdr3_aa: CAISGSSGRQETQYF
d_call: NA; v_call: TRBV7-2; j_call: TRBJ1-1; clone_size: NA; cdr3_nt: TGTGCCAGCAGCTTAGTCCTTTGGACGAACACTGAAGCTTTCTTT; cdr3_aa: CASSLVLWTNTEAFF
d_call: TRBD2; v_call: TRBV5-1; j_call: TRBJ2-1; clone_size: NA; cdr3_nt: TGCGCCAGCAGCATGGCCCTTCGAAAAGATAGCGGGAGTGCGGGGAATGAGCAGTTCTTC; cdr3_aa: CASSMALRKDSGSAGNEQFF
d_call: NA; v_call: TRBV2; j_call: TRBJ2-3; clone_size: NA; cdr3_nt: TGTGCCAGCAGTGATAGTTGGCTTGATACGCAGTATTTT; cdr3_aa: CASSDSWLDTQYF
d_call: NA; v_call: TRBV7-8; j_call: TRBJ2-4; clone_size: few; cdr3_nt: TGTGCCAGCAGCCGGGACGGTGGCGGCATTCAGTACTTC; cdr3_aa: CASSRDGGGIQYF
d_call: NA; v_call: TRBV2; j_call: TRBJ1-2; clone_size: many; cdr3_nt: TGTGCCAGCAGAGAGGCTTTCTATGGCTACACCTTC; cdr3_aa: CASREAFYGYTF
d_call: NA; v_call: TRBV6-2/TRBV6-3; j_call: TRBJ2-6; clone_size: few; cdr3_nt: TGTGCCAGCAGTTATTCGGCAGGTGTTCCCTCTGGGGCCAACGTCCTGACTTTC; cdr3_aa: CASSYSAGVPSGANVLTF
d_call: TRBD1; v_call: TRBV12-3/TRBV12-4; j_call: TRBJ2-5; clone_size: NA; cdr3_nt: TGTGCCAGCAGTTTAGCCGGGACAGAGGTACAAGAGACCCAGTACTTC; cdr3_aa: CASSLAGTEVQETQYF
d_call: NA; v_call: TRBV10-3; j_call: TRBJ2-1; clone_size: NA; cdr3_nt: TGTGCTGAACCAGGGGGGCCTGTCTTGCATGAGCAGTTCTTC; cdr3_aa: CAEPGGPVLHEQFF
d_call: NA; v_call: TRBV12-3/TRBV12-4; j_call: TRBJ1-2; clone_size: many; cdr3_nt: TGTGCCAGCAGCCTCGATCCCCAGGAGGGCTACACCTTC; cdr3_aa: CASSLDPQEGYTF
d_call: NA; v_call: TRBV20-1; j_call: TRBJ2-1; clone_size: few; cdr3_nt: TGCAGTGCTACCCGGACCGGCGGTAGTGGTGAGCAGTTCTTC; cdr3_aa: CSATRTGGSGEQFF
d_call: NA; v_call: TRBV12-3/TRBV12-4; j_call: TRBJ2-1; clone_size: few; cdr3_nt: TGTGCCAGCAGTTTATTGGGTAGTGAGCAGTTCTTC; cdr3_aa: CASSLLGSEQFF
d_call: TRBD1; v_call: TRBV7-7; j_call: TRBJ2-7; clone_size: NA; cdr3_nt: TGTGCCAGCAGCCGACAGGGTGAACGTCAGTACTTC; cdr3_aa: CASSRQGERQYF
d_call: NA; v_call: TRBV7-9; j_call: TRBJ2-7; clone_size: NA; cdr3_nt: TGTGCCAGCAGCTTAGGCGGGACGGAGGTCTGGGAGCAGTACTTC; cdr3_aa: CASSLGGTEVWEQYF
d_call: NA; v_call: TRBV7-9; j_call: TRBJ2-1; clone_size: few; cdr3_nt: TGTGCCCCGGAAGGGCTCCTTCCGTCGGATGAGCAGTTCTTC; cdr3_aa: CAPEGLLPSDEQFF
d_call: TRBD2; v_call: TRBV2; j_call: TRBJ2-1; clone_size: NA; cdr3_nt: TGTGCCAGCAGTGAAGGACTAGCGGGACCCTACAATGAGCAGTTCTTC; cdr3_aa: CASSEGLAGPYNEQFF
d_call: TRBD2; v_call: TRBV2; j_call: TRBJ2-7; clone_size: few; cdr3_nt: TGTGCCGGGGGGGAGCAGATCTACGAGCAGTACTTC; cdr3_aa: CAGGEQIYEQYF
d_call: NA; v_call: TRBV6-1; j_call: TRBJ2-3; clone_size: many; cdr3_nt: TGTGCCAGCAGTGATGGGACGGGTATCGCAGATACGCAGTATTTT; cdr3_aa: CASSDGTGIADTQYF
d_call: NA; v_call: TRBV7-9; j_call: TRBJ2-1; clone_size: NA; cdr3_nt: TGTGCCACCCGGGGGCCCGTCCCATACAATGAGCAGTTCTTC; cdr3_aa: CATRGPVPYNEQFF
d_call: NA; v_call: TRBV4-3; j_call: TRBJ1-2; clone_size: NA; cdr3_nt: TGCGCCAGCAGCCAAGTTTGGTCTGGTCCGGACTATGGCTACACCTTC; cdr3_aa: CASSQVWSGPDYGYTF
d_call: TRBD1; v_call: TRBV5-6; j_call: TRBJ1-6; clone_size: NA; cdr3_nt: TGTGCCAGCAGCTTGCTCAGGGGGAATTCACCCCTCCACTTT; cdr3_aa: CASSLLRGNSPLHF
d_call: TRBD1; v_call: TRBV19; j_call: TRBJ2-7; clone_size: NA; cdr3_nt: TGTGCCAGTAGTATAGGGGACAGCAGCTACGAGCAGTACTTC; cdr3_aa: CASSIGDSSYEQYF
d_call: NA; v_call: TRBV6-1; j_call: TRBJ1-6; clone_size: NA; cdr3_nt: TGTGCCAGCATAGGCAGCCGATGGGCACCCCTCCACTTT; cdr3_aa: CASIGSRWAPLHF
d_call: TRBD1; v_call: TRBV6-1; j_call: TRBJ1-2; clone_size: few; cdr3_nt: TGTGCCAGCAGGGGACAGGAGATCTATGGCTACACCTTC; cdr3_aa: CASRGQEIYGYTF
d_call: NA; v_call: TRBV20-1; j_call: TRBJ2-7; clone_size: many; cdr3_nt: TGCAGTGCTAGATGGGTCGGGGGTGTCTACGAGCAGTACTTC; cdr3_aa: CSARWVGGVYEQYF
d_call: NA; v_call: TRBV12-3/TRBV12-4; j_call: TRBJ1-5; clone_size: many; cdr3_nt: TGTGCCAGCAGTTATAGCAATCAGCCCCAGCATTTT; cdr3_aa: CASSYSNQPQHF
d_call: TRBD2; v_call: TRBV12-3/TRBV12-4; j_call: TRBJ2-1; clone_size: many; cdr3_nt: TGTGCCAGCAGTCGGGGGGGGCTATACAATGAGCAGTTCTTC; cdr3_aa: CASSRGGLYNEQFF
d_call: TRBD2; v_call: TRBV10-3; j_call: TRBJ2-1; clone_size: NA; cdr3_nt: TGTGCCATCAAGGGACTAGCGGGGGGCTCCTACAATGAGCAGTTCTTC; cdr3_aa: CAIKGLAGGSYNEQFF
d_call: TRBD1; v_call: TRBV20-1; j_call: TRBJ1-4; clone_size: NA; cdr3_nt: TGCAGTGCTAGAGAGGACAGGGTAGAAAAACTGTTTTTT; cdr3_aa: CSAREDRVEKLFF
d_call: NA; v_call: TRBV12-3/TRBV12-4; j_call: TRBJ2-2; clone_size: few; cdr3_nt: TGTGCCAGCAGTTGGATGGGGTTGGGGGAGCTGTTTTTT; cdr3_aa: CASSWMGLGELFF
d_call: NA; v_call: TRBV5-1; j_call: TRBJ1-5; clone_size: NA; cdr3_nt: TGCGCCAGCAGCTTGGCCGGACAGTATAGTCAGCCCCAGCATTTT; cdr3_aa: CASSLAGQYSQPQHF
d_call: TRBD1; v_call: TRBV10-3; j_call: TRBJ1-5; clone_size: NA; cdr3_nt: TGTGCCACCAGCCAGGGACAGCATAATCAGCCCCAGCATTTT; cdr3_aa: CATSQGQHNQPQHF
d_call: NA; v_call: TRBV4-3; j_call: TRBJ2-3; clone_size: NA; cdr3_nt: TGCGCCAGCAGCTCGCGGGCCTCGGATACGCAGTATTTT; cdr3_aa: CASSSRASDTQYF
d_call: NA; v_call: TRBV6-5; j_call: TRBJ2-5; clone_size: NA; cdr3_nt: TGTACCAGCAGTTACGACAGAGGGGAGACCCAGTACTTC; cdr3_aa: CTSSYDRGETQYF
d_call: TRBD2; v_call: TRBV20-1; j_call: TRBJ2-1; clone_size: NA; cdr3_nt: TGCAGTGCTATGGGGAGCGGGGTATCCTACAATGAGCAGTTCTTC; cdr3_aa: CSAMGSGVSYNEQFF
d_call: TRBD1; v_call: TRBV5-1; j_call: TRBJ2-3; clone_size: NA; cdr3_nt: TGCGCCAGCAGCTTGTCCAGGGGGCGGGATACGCAGTATTTT; cdr3_aa: CASSLSRGRDTQYF
d_call: TRBD2; v_call: TRBV6-2/TRBV6-3; j_call: TRBJ2-5; clone_size: NA; cdr3_nt: TGTGCCAGCAGTTACCGAGCGGGAGAGGGTGAGACCCAGTACTTC; cdr3_aa: CASSYRAGEGETQYF
d_call: TRBD2; v_call: TRBV30; j_call: TRBJ2-1; clone_size: once; cdr3_nt: TGTGCCTGGGGACCCTTTTTCGGCGGGGGTGAGCAGTTCTTC; cdr3_aa: CAWGPFFGGGEQFF
d_call: TRBD1; v_call: TRBV7-2; j_call: TRBJ2-3; clone_size: NA; cdr3_nt: TGTGCCAGCAGCTCGCAGTTACAGGGGACAGATACGCAGTATTTT; cdr3_aa: CASSSQLQGTDTQYF
d_call: NA; v_call: TRBV18; j_call: TRBJ2-7; clone_size: few; cdr3_nt: TGTGCCAGCGCCCGTACGCCCGTCTCCTACGAGCAGTACTTC; cdr3_aa: CASARTPVSYEQYF
d_call: NA; v_call: TRBV12-3/TRBV12-4; j_call: TRBJ2-4; clone_size: NA; cdr3_nt: TGTGCCACCACAGGAGGGGCCAAAAACATTCAGTACTTC; cdr3_aa: CATTGGAKNIQYF
d_call: NA; v_call: TRBV5-5; j_call: TRBJ2-7; clone_size: NA; cdr3_nt: TGTGCCATCAGCGCCGGGGTTTTCGAGCAGTACTTC; cdr3_aa: CAISAGVFEQYF